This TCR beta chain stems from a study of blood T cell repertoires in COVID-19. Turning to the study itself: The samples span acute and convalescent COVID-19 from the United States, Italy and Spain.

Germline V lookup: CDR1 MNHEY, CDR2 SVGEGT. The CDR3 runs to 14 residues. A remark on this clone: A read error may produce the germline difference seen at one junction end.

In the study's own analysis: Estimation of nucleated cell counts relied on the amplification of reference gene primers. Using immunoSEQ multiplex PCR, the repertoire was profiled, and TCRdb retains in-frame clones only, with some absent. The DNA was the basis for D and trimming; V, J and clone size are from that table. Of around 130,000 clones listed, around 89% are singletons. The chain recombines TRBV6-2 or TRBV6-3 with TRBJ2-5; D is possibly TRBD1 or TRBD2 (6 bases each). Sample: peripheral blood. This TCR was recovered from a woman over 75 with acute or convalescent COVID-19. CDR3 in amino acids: CASSDSGAQETQYF. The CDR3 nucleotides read TGTGCCAGCAGTGACTCGGGGGCCCAAGAGACCCAGTACTTC.